This entry is about one T cell receptor (beta chain). What it binds is not known. Time point indicated: cycle 4 day 1 (C4D1), after five to seven weeks of nivolumab. The patients all showed relapse after autologous stem cell transplantation, while their brentuximab vedotin exposure varied. Complete response, partial response or progressive disease was each patient's best response. V shed 6 bases, J shed 3 bases, and the junction held 2 bases outside the gene matches. The CDR3 runs to 13 residues. CDR1 and CDR2 from the germline V gene are SQVTM and ANQGSEA. The sample originates from a study of PD-1 blockade in classical Hodgkin lymphoma. Study results and caveats: CD4+ TCR diversity climbed significantly by C4D1, unlike CD8+ TCR diversity.

Profiled with immunoSEQ multiplex PCR; TCRdb holds only in-frame clones, not every one. The table shows roughly 90,000 clones, with 83% occurring only once. This TCR came from a human donor with classical Hodgkin lymphoma. The chain recombines TRBV29-1 with TRBJ2-2; 9 nucleotides match TRBD2. The starting material was peripheral blood mononuclear cells (PBMCs), obtained before the fourth cycle of nivolumab. CDR3 nucleotides: TGCAGCGTAGCGGGAGGCTACACCGGGGAGCTGTTTTTT. Translation gives CSVAGGYTGELFF.